This T cell receptor beta chain was captured by sequencing in a study of cytomegalovirus exposure and HLA in healthy donors (dated by TCRdb to 2016 to 2017). About the study as a whole: An earlier analysis of some 600 of the donors reported around 280 Gb of sequence data and 90 million to 120 million unique TCR beta sequences obtained from around 190 million T cells. Around 300 gigabases of sequencing data and approximately 85 million unique TCR sequences were included in an early release covering about 700 HLA-typed donors. Among the roughly 400 genotyped donors, approximately 76% belonged to the genetic ancestry cluster associated with self-reported Caucasian donors. The aim of the study was to test whether cataloging public T cell receptors could identify signatures of past pathogen exposure. The T cell repertoires of under 700 subjects were profiled by immunosequencing and related to cytomegalovirus serostatus. Along with the 666-subject first cohort, a separate validation cohort of 120 different subjects was used. To predict cytomegalovirus infection status, the study brought together high-throughput TCR immunosequencing, statistical association of individual TCRs with disease status, and machine learning. To study patterns of TCR occurrence, a later analysis re-analyzed previously published TCR beta repertoires from under 750 donors and added high-resolution HLA genotyping. Rather than drawing on any new phenotypic data, the later analysis identified candidate immune exposures from TCR beta sequences and the way those sequences occurred across donors. In an earlier analysis of a few hundred of the donors, high-throughput TCR beta sequencing was used to judge whether each TCR beta V gene segment behaved as functional or pseudogenic. Alongside the repertoire data, information on donor age, sex, ethnicity and CMV serostatus was compiled. In a later genetic analysis, genome-wide SNP genotypes for about 65% of the roughly 670 donors were used, and that subset was treated as a discovery cohort. All discovery cohort repertoires had been generated on a single sequencing platform. Class I and class II HLA loci were covered by the typing at four-digit resolution. The number of donors typed differed by locus, with roughly 620-630 for A, B, C, DRB1 and DQB1, roughly 550 for DQA1, approximately 580 for DPA1, and some 440 for DPB1. A few DR-DQ haplotypes were handled as single units for association and clustering because linkage in the cohort was strong. On average, roughly 240,000 unique TCR beta nucleotide sequences were sequenced per donor among a few hundred genotyped donors of the cohort, with about 19% of those sequences being non-productive.

The CDR3, cysteine through phenylalanine, is 14 amino acids long. Just the 42-base CDR3 DNA is kept, in frame starting at base 1. Trimming takes 2 bases off V and 4 bases off J; junction bases not matched to a gene: 4. The germline V gene sets CDR1 to SGHDN and CDR2 to FVKESK. This clone was detected a few times. The target of this receptor is not known. Per-nucleotide qualities are absent, and no much larger clonotype sits a single base away. Libraries were constructed by the immunoSEQ multiplex PCR assay. For the multiplex PCR, a mixture combining 60 forward primers for TCR Vbeta segments and 13 reverse primers for TCR Jbeta segments was used. The CDR3 region of rearranged TCR beta genes was amplified from genomic DNA by a multiplex PCR assay. On the Illumina HiSeq System, the amplified TCR beta libraries were sequenced as 87-base-pair reads. On the study's bioinformatics: A later analysis tallied around 87 million unique TCR beta chains across the approximately 670 repertoires, and around 10 million of those chains were shared by two or more donors. A nearest-neighbor algorithm error-corrected the raw reads and collapsed the reads into unique sequences, merging closely related sequences to remove PCR and sequencing errors. Alignment of CDR3 sequences to IMGT reference sequences was used to assign V, D and J gene segments. For a sequence to be retained, at least a six-nucleotide match to both a V gene segment and a J gene segment was required. Rearrangements were called productive when the CDR3 lacked stop codons and stayed in frame with V and J; all others were non-productive. Following IMGT convention, CDR3 was defined as the stretch from the second conserved V-encoded cysteine up to the conserved J-encoded phenylalanine. The earlier analysis of 450 to 750 of the donors excluded any sequence lacking an unambiguous match to a single V gene segment. In an earlier analysis of 587 of the donors, a V segment was called functional when productive rearrangements were above 56.7%, and segregating when the standard deviation between donors exceeded 5%. To diagnose cytomegalovirus status from the catalog of TCR beta chain sequences, a statistical classification framework was built. A later analysis assigned V and J genes by comparing TCR nucleotide sequences with IMGT/GENE-DB human TR gene sequences. The TCRdist pipeline was used in a later analysis to assign CDR3 sequences and most-parsimonious VDJ recombination scenarios. In a later analysis, each TCR beta chain was defined by its CDR3 amino acid sequence together with its V-gene family, and reads without a unique V-gene family were excluded. In a later analysis, some 600 highly shared, low-generation-probability nucleotide sequences were removed to address suspected cross-contamination and a sequencing artifact. In a later analysis, a clonal expansion index was calculated for each public chain from normalized within-repertoire ranks of inferred template counts. A later analysis computed generation probabilities with a VDJ recombination model fitted to out-of-frame rearrangements, and checked the results against IGoR. In a later analysis, TCR-TCR, TCR-HLA and TCR-CMV co-occurrence was scored with hypergeometric tests, and a repertoire-size bias correction was applied to TCR pairs. False discovery rates were estimated in a later analysis by permuting HLA or CMV assignments 20 times. A later analysis grouped co-occurring TCRs with DBSCAN, adding TCRdist sequence similarity when clustering within HLA-allele-positive subsets. For co-occurrence clustering, repertoires with fewer than 30,000 or more than 120,000 public chains were excluded, along with about five repertoires with anomalous nucleotide sharing. As stored in TCRdb, this immuneACCESS dataset retains in-frame rearrangements with V and J assigned. A fraction of the clones does not appear; measured against another copy, unresolved V genes explain less than half of the discrepancy, and the remainder lacks a known reason. The DNA was the basis for D and trimming; V, J and clone size are from that table. The sample table contains some 150,000 clones; only one count was recorded for roughly 71% of them. Roughly 7.3% of the sample is in the top ten clones.

General conclusions and limits of the study: In an earlier analysis of 587 of the donors, most TCR beta V segments appeared in productive rearrangements about 87% or about 30% of the time, broadly matching IMGT annotations. Compared with equally common non-associated chains, HLA-associated TCR beta chains in a later analysis were more clonally expanded and had lower generation probabilities. For the cohort, immune exposure information was limited to CMV serostatus. V-gene and J-gene trimming of TCR beta chains was associated with a missense DCLRE1C variant in a later genetic analysis, and the association was replicated in an independent cohort. A later analysis associated 15,000 or so TCR beta sequences with specific HLA alleles at a false discovery rate of 0.05. Only TCR beta chains were sequenced in this cohort, and the absence of alpha or paired-chain data limited detectable features. Compared with the approximately 720-donor mean, donors in an Asian-associated ancestry cluster had fewer N-insertions in productive TCRs, according to a later genetic analysis. Some 15 rarely observed V segments, including chromosome 9 orphons, were excluded from the earlier analysis of a few hundred of the donors because counts were too low. HLA typing was unavailable for some donors at each locus, so association tests used only the typed subset. Correlated functional status among segregating V segments might reflect linkage disequilibrium, but an unknown experimental factor could not be ruled out. In a later analysis, the rate of TCR association differed among HLA loci, with DRB1 alleles having the most associated TCRs and HLA-C alleles having the fewest. In vitro tests confirmed that three of the cytomegalovirus-associated TCR beta chains recognize cytomegalovirus antigens. The study listed around 160 TCR beta chains as associated with cytomegalovirus. Most TCR sequences were seen in very few donors, while some public TCRs were found in many individuals. In both the original and validation cohorts, the classifier was reported to diagnose cytomegalovirus status with high specificity and sensitivity. The presence/absence analyses assumed that sequencing depth was roughly uniform across donors, and that assumption may not be true. The sequencing pipeline was judged likely to have produced a cluster of highly shared sequence variants as a technical artifact. Some IMGT-functional V segments, including TRBV6-2 and TRBV6-3, could not be told apart with the 87-base-pair reads, so those segments were excluded. According to a later analysis, most CMV-associated TCR beta chains appeared to be HLA-restricted, and the HLA associations seemed to be driven largely by CMV exposure. A further reported finding was that TCR beta sequences accurately predicted the HLA-A and HLA-B alleles for most subjects in the first cohort. The authors suggested that the approach could potentially be generalized to other disease states and immunological phenotypes. According to a later analysis, parvovirus B19, influenza, CMV and Epstein-Barr virus appeared linked to several top co-occurrence clusters. When HLA alleles, especially DR and DQ, strongly co-occurred, TCR associations were difficult to assign to individual alleles.

The cohort was made up of roughly 670 healthy bone marrow donors. At the time of sampling, every cohort member was nominally healthy, though immune exposures that went unrecorded were likely present. The donor tested CMV seronegative and was one of the 352 seronegative cohort members. Every donor gave a peripheral blood sample, and the peripheral blood mononuclear cells from that sample were used for TCR beta sequencing. The Qiagen DNeasy Blood Extraction Kit was used to extract genomic DNA from the blood cell samples. The receptor was isolated from a man aged 30-40 years in good health and CMV-seronegative. The chain is assembled from TRBV14 and TRBJ1-2; TRBD1 lines up with 7 middle nucleotides. Sequencing was performed on PBMCs. The base sequence is TGTGCCAGCAGCCAAACGACAGGGTCCTATGGCTACACCTTC. This sequence encodes CASSQTTGSYGYTF.